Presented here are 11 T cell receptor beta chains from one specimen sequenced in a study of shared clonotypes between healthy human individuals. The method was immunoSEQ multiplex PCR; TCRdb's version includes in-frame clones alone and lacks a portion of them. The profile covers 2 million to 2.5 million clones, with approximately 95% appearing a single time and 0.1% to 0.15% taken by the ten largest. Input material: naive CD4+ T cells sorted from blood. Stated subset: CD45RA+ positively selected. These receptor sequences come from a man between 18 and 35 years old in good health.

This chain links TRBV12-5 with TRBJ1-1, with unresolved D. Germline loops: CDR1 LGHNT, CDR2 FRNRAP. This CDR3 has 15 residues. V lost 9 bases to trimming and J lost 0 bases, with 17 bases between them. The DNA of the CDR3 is TGTGCTAGCCGGAGGTTTTCTCTCATGAACACTGAAGCTTTCTTT. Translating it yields CASRRFSLMNTEAFF.

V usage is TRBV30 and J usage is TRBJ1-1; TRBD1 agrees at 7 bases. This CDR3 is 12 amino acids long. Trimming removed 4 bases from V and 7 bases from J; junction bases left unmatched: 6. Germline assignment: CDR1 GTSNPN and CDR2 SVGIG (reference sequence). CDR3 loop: CAWNRDSHEAFF. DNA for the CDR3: TGTGCCTGGAACCGGGACAGCCATGAAGCTTTCTTT.

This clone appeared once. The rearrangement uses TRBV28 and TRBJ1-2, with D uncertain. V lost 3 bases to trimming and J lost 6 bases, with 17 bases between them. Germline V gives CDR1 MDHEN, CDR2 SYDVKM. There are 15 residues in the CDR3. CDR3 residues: CASSFLPRTTNGYTF. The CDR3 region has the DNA TGTGCCAGCAGTTTCCTGCCGCGAACAACCAATGGCTACACCTTC.

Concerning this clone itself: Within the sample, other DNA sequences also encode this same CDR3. CDR3 region: CAISTGGSYEQYF. DNA of the CDR3: TGTGCCATCAGCACAGGGGGCTCCTACGAGCAGTACTTC. The chain uses TRBV10-3 and TRBJ2-7, with 8 nucleotides matching TRBD1. Germline V gene sequence: CDR1 ENHRY, CDR2 SYGVKD. This CDR3 is 13 amino acids long. Trimming took 6 bases from V and 0 from J; bases not matched to a gene: 1.

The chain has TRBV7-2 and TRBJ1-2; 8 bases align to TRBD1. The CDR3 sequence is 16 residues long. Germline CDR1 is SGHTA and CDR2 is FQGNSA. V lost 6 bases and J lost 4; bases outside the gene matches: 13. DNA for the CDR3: TGTGCCAGCAGGGACTCGGACAGGGCCGGCTCCTATGGCTACACCTTC. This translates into CASRDSDRAGSYGYTF.

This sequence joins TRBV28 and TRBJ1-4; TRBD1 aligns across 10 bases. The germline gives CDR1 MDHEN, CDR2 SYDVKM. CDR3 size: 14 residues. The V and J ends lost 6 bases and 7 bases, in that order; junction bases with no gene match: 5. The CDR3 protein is CASRSTGGSEKLFF. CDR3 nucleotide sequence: TGTGCCAGCAGATCGACAGGGGGCTCTGAAAAACTGTTTTTT.

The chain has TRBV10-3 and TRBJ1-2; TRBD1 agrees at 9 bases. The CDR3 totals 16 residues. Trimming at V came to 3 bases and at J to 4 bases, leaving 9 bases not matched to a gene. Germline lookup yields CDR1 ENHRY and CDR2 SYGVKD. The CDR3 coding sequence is TGTGCCATCAGTGAAAAACAGGGGGCCCTCATCTATGGCTACACCTTC. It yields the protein CAISEKQGALIYGYTF.

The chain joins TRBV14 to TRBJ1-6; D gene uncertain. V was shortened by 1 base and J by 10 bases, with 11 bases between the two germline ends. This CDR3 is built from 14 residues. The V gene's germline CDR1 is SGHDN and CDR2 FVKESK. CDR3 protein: CASSQGQDMSPLHF. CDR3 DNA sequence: TGTGCCAGCAGCCAAGGGCAGGATATGTCACCCCTCCACTTT.

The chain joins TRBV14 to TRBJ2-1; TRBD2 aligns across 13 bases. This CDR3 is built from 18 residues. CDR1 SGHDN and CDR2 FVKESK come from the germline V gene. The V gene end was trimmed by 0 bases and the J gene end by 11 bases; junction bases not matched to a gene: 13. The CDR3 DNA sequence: TGTGCCAGCAGCCAAGAGGGGACTAGCGGGATTTTACGACCGAAGCAGTTCTTC. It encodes CASSQEGTSGILRPKQFF.

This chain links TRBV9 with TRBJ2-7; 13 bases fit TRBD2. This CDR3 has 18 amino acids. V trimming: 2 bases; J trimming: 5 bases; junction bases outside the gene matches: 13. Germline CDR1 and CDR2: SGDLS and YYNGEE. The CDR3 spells CASSVGLAGEVKVHEQYF. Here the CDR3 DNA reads TGTGCCAGCAGCGTCGGACTAGCGGGAGAAGTGAAGGTCCACGAGCAGTACTTC.

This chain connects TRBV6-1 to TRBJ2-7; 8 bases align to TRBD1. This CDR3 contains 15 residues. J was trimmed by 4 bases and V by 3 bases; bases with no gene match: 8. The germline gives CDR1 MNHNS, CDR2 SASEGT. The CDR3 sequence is CASSETQTGGYEQYF. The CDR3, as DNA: TGTGCCAGCAGTGAGACCCAAACAGGGGGATACGAGCAGTACTTC.